Below are 28 T cell receptor beta chains sequenced from a single sample in a study of blood T cell repertoires in COVID-19. Only in-frame clones appear in the TCRdb table, and some are missing; sequencing was by immunoSEQ multiplex PCR. The sample lists approximately 210,000 clones, 86% occurring once. The sample consisted of peripheral blood. Receptors were obtained from a young man who had recovered from COVID-19.

The CDR3 DNA follows: TGTGCCAGCAGCTTAGGCCCGGGGTCGGGGCAGCCCCAGCATTTT. It translates to CASSLGPGSGQPQHF. V gene TRBV7-6 combines with J gene TRBJ1-5; no clear D gene. This CDR3 is 15 amino acids long. The V end was cut by 1 base, the J end by 7 bases, with 14 bases between. The germline CDR1 and CDR2 sequences are SGHVS and FNYEAQ. The variable domain in full, completed from reference TRBV7-6 and TRBJ1-5, reads GAGVSQSPRYKVTKRGQDVALRCDPISGHVSLYWYRQALGQGPEFLTYFNYEAQQDKSGLPNDRFSAERPEGSISTLTIQRTEQRDSAMYRCASSLGPGSGQPQHFGDGTRLSIL.

This chain joins TRBV9 and TRBJ1-4, with D possibly TRBD1 on 5 matching bases. V was pared by 3 bases and J by 4 bases, with 22 bases between. Germline values: CDR1 SGDLS, CDR2 YYNGEE. The CDR3 spans 18 residues. Here the CDR3 reads CASSDKPGTPLVNEKLFF. CDR3 DNA: TGTGCCAGCAGCGACAAACCGGGGACTCCACTGGTTAATGAAAAACTGTTTTTT. Based on the CDR3 plus reference TRBV9 and TRBJ1-4, the full variable domain is DSGVTQTPKHLITATGQRVTLRCSPRSGDLSVYWYQQSLDQGLQFLIQYYNGEERAKGNILERFSAQQFPDLHSELNLSSLELGDSALYFCASSDKPGTPLVNEKLFFGSGTQLSVL.

The chain has TRBV7-2 and TRBJ1-2; TRBD1 matches at 8 bases. The length of the CDR3 is 14 residues. CDR1 is SGHTA, CDR2 FQGNSA, per germline. V shed 5 bases and J 8 bases; nucleotides not matched to a gene: 10. The CDR3 sequence is CASSIPGTGKGYTF. CDR3 sequence (DNA): TGTGCCAGCAGCATACCAGGGACAGGCAAAGGCTACACCTTC.

The chain uses TRBV19 and TRBJ2-3; 13 bases agree with TRBD2. V lost 6 bases to trimming and J lost 2 bases; unmatched junction nucleotides: 11. The CDR3 extends over 18 amino acids. Germline CDR1 LNHDA, CDR2 SQIVND (reference sequence). The CDR3 region is CASRGGGTSGDPTDTQYF. CDR3 nucleotides: TGTGCCAGTAGAGGAGGAGGGACTAGCGGGGACCCCACAGATACGCAGTATTTT.

This chain connects TRBV5-8 to TRBJ1-5; tentative D call: TRBD1 (6 bases). The ends were cut back, 2 bases at V and 4 bases at J, with 22 bases in the middle. Germline V gene sequence: CDR1 SGHTS, CDR2 YDEGEE. This CDR3 has 18 amino acids. The CDR3 is CASSFLHGQIQPNQPQHF. In DNA, the CDR3 is TGTGCCAGCAGCTTCCTTCATGGACAGATCCAACCGAATCAGCCCCAGCATTTT.

The chain links TRBV30 to TRBJ2-2, with a tentative D call TRBD1 (7 bases). There are 15 residues in the CDR3. Per germline, CDR1 GTSNPN and CDR2 SVGIG (reference sequence). Trimming removed 3 bases at V and 2 bases at J, with 13 bases between. CDR3 loop: CAWREGASNTGELFF. CDR3 DNA sequence: TGTGCCTGGAGGGAGGGGGCAAGTAACACCGGGGAGCTGTTTTTT.

The CDR3 loop reads CASSAGGTGARETQYF. CDR3 coding DNA: TGTGCCAGCAGCGCAGGGGGGACAGGGGCCCGGGAGACCCAGTACTTC. The chain couples TRBV9 to TRBJ2-5, with TRBD1 identical over 10 bases. The germline gives CDR1 SGDLS, CDR2 YYNGEE. V dropped 3 bases and J dropped 5; count of bases not matched to a gene: 10. The CDR3 has 16 amino acids.

This clone was recorded a few times. The chain links TRBV29-1 to TRBJ2-7, with 9 bases fitting TRBD1. Looked up from germline, CDR1 is SQVTM and CDR2 is ANQGSEA. This CDR3 spans 15 amino acids. Trimming took 5 bases from V and 1 from J; bases not matched to a gene: 9. CDR3 DNA: TGCAGCGTTACCGCGACAGGGGGTAGATCCTACGAGCAGTACTTC. It specifies CSVTATGGRSYEQYF.

The rearrangement joins TRBV11-3 to TRBJ1-1, with a weak D call TRBD1 (5 bases). Germline V CDR1 and CDR2: SGHNT, YENEEA. This CDR3 is 14 amino acids long. With 5 bases removed from V and 5 bases from J, the gap between germline ends came to 15 bases. The CDR3 bases are TGTGCCAGCAGCCCCCTTGGGGGGTTAACTGAAGCTTTCTTT. Protein: CASSPLGGLTEAFF.

This clone occurred a few times. The J gene is TRBJ1-1, the V gene TRBV10-1, with TRBD1 matching 7 bases. Germline V lookup: CDR1 WNHNN, CDR2 SYGVQD (reference sequence). This CDR3 is 14 amino acids long. Trimming at V came to 1 base and at J to 4 bases, leaving 3 bases not matched to a gene. The CDR3 reads CASSEYTGATEAFF. The CDR3, as DNA: TGCGCCAGCAGTGAGTATACAGGGGCCACTGAAGCTTTCTTT.

In DNA form, the CDR3 reads TGCGCCAGCAGCCCGGACAGGGACGAGCAGTACTTC. Amino acid sequence: CASSPDRDEQYF. This chain connects TRBV5-1 to TRBJ2-7; 8 bases map to TRBD1. The V gene's germline CDR1 is SGHRS and CDR2 YFSETQ. Trimming took 4 bases from V and 5 from J; bases not matched to a gene: 2. The CDR3 has 12 residues.

This clone was counted a single time. The same CDR3 can be traced to other DNA sequences in this sample. CDR3 loop: CASSLAGDYGYTF. The CDR3 DNA follows: TGTGCCAGCAGCTTAGCGGGCGACTATGGCTACACCTTC. This chain links TRBV7-8 with TRBJ1-2; D is unclear. V lost 0 bases and J 3 bases, leaving 5 bases between the germline ends. The CDR3 extends over 13 amino acids. Germline V gives CDR1 SGHVS, CDR2 FQNEAQ. The full variable domain, rest sourced from reference TRBV7-8 and TRBJ1-2, is GAGVSQSPRYKVAKRGQDVALRCDPISGHVSLFWYQQALGQGPEFLTYFQNEAQLDKSGLPSDRFFAERPEGSVSTLKIQRTQQEDSAVYLCASSLAGDYGYTFGSGTRLTVV.

V gene TRBV29-1 combines with J gene TRBJ2-1, with D maybe TRBD2 (6 bases). In germline, CDR1 is SQVTM, CDR2 ANQGSEA. V lost 2 bases to trimming and J lost 0 bases, with 20 bases between them. The CDR3 runs 18 residues. The CDR3 DNA reads as TGCAGCGTTGAACCCCTGGCCGGGGACTCTAACTCCTACAATGAGCAGTTCTTC. Its protein product is CSVEPLAGDSNSYNEQFF.

The chain couples TRBV27 to TRBJ1-5; 11 positions match TRBD1. The V and J ends lost 6 bases and 9 bases, in that order; junction bases with no gene match: 4. Germline assignment: CDR1 MNHEY and CDR2 SMNVEV (reference sequence). This CDR3 has 13 residues. CDR3 coding DNA: TGTGCCAGCAGCCCTGGGACAGGGGGGCCCCAGCATTTT. Protein sequence: CASSPGTGGPQHF.

The J gene is TRBJ1-2, the V gene TRBV18; 7 bases fit TRBD1. With 8 bases clipped from V and 3 bases from J, the junction kept 15 bases outside the gene matches. Germline-derived CDR1 and CDR2 are KGHSH and LQKENI. The CDR3 runs to 16 residues. The CDR3 region is CASPETGPPPYYGYTF. Here the CDR3 DNA reads TGTGCCAGCCCGGAGACAGGGCCACCGCCTTACTATGGCTACACCTTC.

V and J are TRBV5-8 and TRBJ2-5; no clear D gene. CDR1 and CDR2 from the germline V gene are SGHTS and YDEGEE. This CDR3 is built from 16 residues. The V gene lost 1 base and the J gene lost 2 bases, with 15 bases spanning the gap. The CDR3 reads CASSLLSGQHQETQYF. The CDR3 coding sequence is TGTGCCAGCAGCTTGTTGTCAGGTCAACATCAAGAGACCCAGTACTTC.

The rearrangement joins TRBV9 to TRBJ1-2, with 9 bases identical to TRBD1. The CDR3 contains 16 residues. With 0 bases clipped from V and 0 bases from J, the junction kept 3 bases outside the gene matches. Germline CDR1 is SGDLS and CDR2 is YYNGEE. The CDR3 spells CASSVGGTGPNYGYTF. The CDR3 region has the DNA TGTGCCAGCAGCGTAGGAGGGACAGGGCCTAACTATGGCTACACCTTC. Combining the CDR3 with reference TRBV9 and TRBJ1-2 gives the whole variable domain DSGVTQTPKHLITATGQRVTLRCSPRSGDLSVYWYQQSLDQGLQFLIQYYNGEERAKGNILERFSAQQFPDLHSELNLSSLELGDSALYFCASSVGGTGPNYGYTFGSGTRLTVV.

V and J are TRBV18 and TRBJ1-2; 8 bases agree with TRBD1. V lost 3 bases to trimming and J lost 8 bases; unmatched junction nucleotides: 5. The CDR3 spans 13 residues. Looked up from germline, CDR1 is KGHSH and CDR2 is LQKENI. The CDR3 coding sequence is TGTGCCAGCTCACCGCCGACAGGGGCAGGCTACACCTTC. This translates into CASSPPTGAGYTF. Variable domain in full (rest from reference TRBV18 and TRBJ1-2): NAGVMQNPRHLVRRRGQEARLRCSPMKGHSHVYWYRQLPEEGLKFMVYLQKENIIDESGMPKERFSAEFPKEGPSILRIQQVVRGDSAAYFCASSPPTGAGYTFGSGTRLTVV.

The chain joins TRBV10-3 to TRBJ1-2; D ambiguous. The V and J ends lost 0 bases and 0 bases respectively, with 5 bases between them. The germline V gene has CDR1 ENHRY and CDR2 SYGVKD. The CDR3 runs to 14 residues. In DNA form, the CDR3 reads TGTGCCATCAGTGAGTCGGGAGCTAACTATGGCTACACCTTC. Its translation is CAISESGANYGYTF.

The V call is TRBV10-3, the J call TRBJ2-3, with 8 bases aligning to TRBD2. With 10 bases clipped from V and 5 bases from J, the junction kept 11 bases outside the gene matches. This CDR3 is built from 14 residues. Germline V CDR1 and CDR2: ENHRY, SYGVKD. The CDR3, as DNA: TGTGCCACTACTAGCGGACTCCTCGTAGATACGCAGTATTTT. Translation gives CATTSGLLVDTQYF.

The chain uses TRBV4-2 and TRBJ2-3; possibly TRBD2 for D (6 bases). V shed 1 base and J shed 6 bases, with 8 bases lying between them. The CDR3 totals 13 residues. In germline, CDR1 is LGHNA, CDR2 YNFKEQ. In nucleotides, the CDR3 is TGTGCCAGCAGCCAAGGGGGGGTGGATACGCAGTATTTT. Its translation: CASSQGGVDTQYF.

This chain joins TRBV9 and TRBJ2-1, with 9 bases matching TRBD2. Trimming at V came to 9 bases and at J to 6 bases, leaving 13 bases not matched to a gene. This CDR3 comprises 15 residues. CDR1 SGDLS and CDR2 YYNGEE come from the germline V gene. Here the CDR3 DNA reads TGTGCCAACCCGATAGCGGGGGAGTCGGTCAATGAGCAGTTCTTC. Its protein is CANPIAGESVNEQFF.

This clone was recorded once. The chain carries TRBV4-2 and TRBJ2-2, with 9 bases lining up with TRBD2. Germline CDR1 LGHNA, CDR2 YNFKEQ. Trimming removed 4 bases from V and 0 bases from J; junction bases left unmatched: 3. The CDR3 loop spans 16 amino acids. For the CDR3, the DNA is TGTGCCAGCAGCCGTATAGCGGGGGCGAACACCGGGGAGCTGTTTTTT. Its protein product is CASSRIAGANTGELFF.

This clone turned up a few times. J is TRBJ2-7 and V is TRBV29-1; 10 bases are a match to TRBD1. V dropped 3 bases and J dropped 5; count of bases not matched to a gene: 1. The CDR3 runs 12 residues. Germline V lookup: CDR1 SQVTM, CDR2 ANQGSEA. The DNA for the CDR3 is TGCAGCGTTGAGGGACAGGGGAACGAGCAGTACTTC. Translating it yields CSVEGQGNEQYF.

In its sample, this clone was seen once. This chain joins TRBV3-1 (or the pseudogene TRBV3-2) and TRBJ1-6; perhaps TRBD1 as D (6 bases). Trimming took off 0 bases at V and 10 bases at J, with 13 bases between the two ends. Germline V gene lookup returns CDR1 LGHDT and CDR2 YNNKEL (reference sequence). The CDR3 loop spans 15 amino acids. The CDR3 DNA is TGTGCCAGCAGCCAAGAGCGGGGGCGGCAATCACCCCTCCACTTT. It is translated as CASSQERGRQSPLHF.

The CDR3, as DNA: TGTGCCAGCAGTTCCCGACAGGGTGATTCACCCCTCCACTTT. Amino acids: CASSSRQGDSPLHF. This chain uses TRBV6-5 with TRBJ1-6; 7 nucleotides align to TRBD1. Germline values: CDR1 MNHEY, CDR2 SVGAGI. The CDR3 loop spans 14 amino acids. V lost 4 bases and J lost 8; bases outside the gene matches: 5.

CDR3 nucleotides: TGTGCCAGCAGCTTAGGCGGGGCCCTCCACTTT. Its translation: CASSLGGALHF. The rearrangement joins TRBV7-9 to TRBJ1-6; unclear D gene. V was clipped by 1 base and J by 14 bases, with 6 bases between them. CDR1 SEHNR and CDR2 FQNEAQ come from the germline V gene (reference sequence). The length of the CDR3 is 11 residues.

V usage is TRBV5-6 and J usage is TRBJ1-4; the D gene is possibly TRBD1 (6 bases). V was clipped by 7 bases and J by 8 bases, with 24 bases between them. The CDR3 totals 16 residues. From germline, CDR1 is SGHDT and CDR2 YYEEEE. The CDR3 coding sequence is TGTGCCAGCGGGTTTGGATTGGGGGCGCGGATGGAAAAACTGTTTTTT. Its protein is CASGFGLGARMEKLFF.